The present T cell receptor beta chain was sequenced within a study of spatial heterogeneity in lung cancer. Study results and limitations: Follow-up blood showed ubiquitous expanded tumor TCRs less than blood at resection did.

The V end lost 3 bases, the J end lost 8 bases, and 14 bases lay between the germline ends. The CDR3 loop spans 14 amino acids. Per germline, CDR1 SGDLS and CDR2 YYNGEE. As for time point: sample taken at primary tumor resection. Unsorted samples of tumor, nontumor lung or frozen PBMC had their whole RNA sequenced. Donation came from 70 or so patients with untreated early-stage non-small cell lung cancer. This clonotype has ten or more counts. Its cognate antigen is unknown. TCRdb itself ran the 5' RACE reads through MiXCR, one entry per CDR3 protein. This table has roughly 8,500 distinct CDR3 sequences, 7.8% appearing once.

The specimen was PBMCs, collected at surgery. The V gene is TRBV9, the J gene TRBJ2-2; D is perhaps TRBD1 (6 bases). The TCR sequence derives from a female donor with early-stage non-small cell lung cancer. The CDR3 reads CASSATGFLGELFF. In nucleotides, the CDR3 is TGTGCCAGCAGCGCAACAGGGTTCCTAGGGGAGCTGTTTTTT.